This T cell receptor beta chain was identified during a study of blood T cells in healthy people across ages. A second PCR of about 7 to 11 cycles used a sample-barcoded 5' primer and a J-beta primer mix. TCRdb used MiXCR to reprocess the 5' RACE reads, holding one entry per CDR3 protein. The sample has roughly 1,700,000 distinct CDR3 sequences, 28% seen once. The source of this sequence is a woman in her twenties or thirties in good health. Source material: blood.

The CDR3 here is CASSVLAGEYEQFF. In DNA, the CDR3 is TGTGCCAGCAGTGTACTAGCGGGAGAGTATGAGCAGTTCTTC. The chain combines TRBV2 with TRBJ2-1; TRBD2 matches 11 bases. Trimming took 4 bases from V and 8 from J; bases not matched to a gene: 4. The CDR3 has 14 amino acids. Germline CDR1 SNHLY, CDR2 FYNNEI. Looking up the rest from reference TRBV2 and TRBJ2-1 gives the full variable domain: EPEVTQTPSHQVTQMGQEVILRCVPISNHLYFYWYRQILGQKVEFLVSFYNNEISEKSEIFDDQFSVERPDGSNFTLKIRSTKLEDSAMYFCASSVLAGEYEQFFGPGTRLTVL.